The TCR beta chain under discussion was sequenced for a study of Graves' ophthalmopathy and Graves' hyperthyroidism. Looking at the study overall: Hyperthyroidism showing no ophthalmopathy within 18 months of follow-up was stable.

Patients newly diagnosed with hyperthyroidism, under 2 months' duration, were aged 18 to 65, the study reports. As concerns this clonotype: Its antigen is still unknown.

The CDR3 runs to 14 residues. The germline gives CDR1 LNHDA, CDR2 SQIVND (reference sequence). Trimming removed 5 bases from V and 8 bases from J; junction bases left unmatched: 8. Study findings and constraints: Using a 13-signature model, the authors split ophthalmopathy from stable hyperthyroidism, with about 90% sensitivity and roughly 83% specificity.

TCR beta CDR3 regions were amplified from RNA transcripts. The library came from an HTBI-primed first-round RT-PCR and a second-round multiplex PCR. TCRdb recomputed calls from the multiplex PCR reads with MiXCR, one row per CDR3 protein. This table holds roughly 600,000 distinct CDR3 sequences, just under 40% found once. The TCR sequence derives from an adult man with Graves' hyperthyroidism. V usage is TRBV19 and J usage is TRBJ1-4; 7 nucleotides align to TRBD1. Specimen: peripheral blood or thyroid tissue (not recorded which). Here the CDR3 reads CASSPETGSEKLFF. The CDR3 coding sequence is TGTGCCAGTAGTCCGGAGACAGGGTCCGAAAAACTGTTTTTT.